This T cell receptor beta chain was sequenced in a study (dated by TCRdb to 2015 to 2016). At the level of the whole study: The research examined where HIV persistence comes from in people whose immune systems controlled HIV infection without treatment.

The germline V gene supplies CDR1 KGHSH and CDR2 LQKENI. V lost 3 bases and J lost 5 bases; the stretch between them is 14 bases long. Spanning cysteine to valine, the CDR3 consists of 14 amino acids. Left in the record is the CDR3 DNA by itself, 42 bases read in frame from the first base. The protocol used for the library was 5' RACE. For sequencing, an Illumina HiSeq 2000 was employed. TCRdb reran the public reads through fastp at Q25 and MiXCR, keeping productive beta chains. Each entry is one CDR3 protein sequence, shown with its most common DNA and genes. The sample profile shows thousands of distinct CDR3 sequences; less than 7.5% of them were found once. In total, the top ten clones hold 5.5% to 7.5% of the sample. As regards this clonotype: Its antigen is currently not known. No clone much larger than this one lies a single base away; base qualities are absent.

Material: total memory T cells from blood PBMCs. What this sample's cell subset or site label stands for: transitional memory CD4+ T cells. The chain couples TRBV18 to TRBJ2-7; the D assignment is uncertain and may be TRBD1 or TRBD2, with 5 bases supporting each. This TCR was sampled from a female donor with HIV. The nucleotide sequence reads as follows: TGTGCCAGCTCACCTAGGGGAGTGTACCACGAGCAGTACGTC. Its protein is CASSPRGVYHEQYV.